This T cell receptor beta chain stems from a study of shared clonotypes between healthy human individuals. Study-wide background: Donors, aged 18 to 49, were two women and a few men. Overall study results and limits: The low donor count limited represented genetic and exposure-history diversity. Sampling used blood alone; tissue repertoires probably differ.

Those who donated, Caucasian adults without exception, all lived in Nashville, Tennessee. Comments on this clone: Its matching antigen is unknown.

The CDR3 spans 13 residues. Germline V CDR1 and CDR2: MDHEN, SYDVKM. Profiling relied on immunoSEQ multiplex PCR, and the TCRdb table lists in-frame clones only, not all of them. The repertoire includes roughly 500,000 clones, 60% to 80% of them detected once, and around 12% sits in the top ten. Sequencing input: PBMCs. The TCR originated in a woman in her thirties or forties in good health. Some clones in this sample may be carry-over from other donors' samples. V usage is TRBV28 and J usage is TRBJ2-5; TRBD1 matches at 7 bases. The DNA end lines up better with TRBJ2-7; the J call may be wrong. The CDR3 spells CASNRDSPYEQYF. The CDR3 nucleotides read TGTGCCAGCAACCGGGACAGCCCCTACGAGCAGTACTTC.